The table lists the clone carrying this T cell receptor (beta chain) with a few counts. Its antigen is not identified. This CDR3 spans 15 amino acids. V dropped 5 bases and J dropped 1; count of bases not matched to a gene: 7. CDR1 SGHNT and CDR2 YYREEE come from the germline V gene (reference sequence). The data were taken from a study of cytomegalovirus exposure and HLA in healthy donors. Overall study: The 666 first-cohort repertoires shared a platform with the 120 validation repertoires, as reported in a later analysis.

Study results and limitations: Many donors carried some public TCRs, although rarity characterized most TCR sequences. The study recorded over 150 TCR beta chains that were cytomegalovirus-associated. A later analysis found first-cohort TCR clusters tended to co-occur in the approximately 110 validation repertoires.

TCRdb's table, derived via immunoSEQ multiplex PCR, lists solely in-frame clones and lacks some. The table lists some 110,000 clones, 86% of them singletons. This clonotype was sampled from a woman between 18 and 30 years old in good health and CMV-seropositive. Sequencing used PBMCs. The chain joins TRBV5-4 to TRBJ2-3; TRBD1 aligns across 7 bases. This chain's CDR3 is CASSSTGTGTDTQYF. The CDR3 coding sequence is TGTGCCAGCAGTTCCACAGGGACAGGCACAGATACGCAGTATTTT.